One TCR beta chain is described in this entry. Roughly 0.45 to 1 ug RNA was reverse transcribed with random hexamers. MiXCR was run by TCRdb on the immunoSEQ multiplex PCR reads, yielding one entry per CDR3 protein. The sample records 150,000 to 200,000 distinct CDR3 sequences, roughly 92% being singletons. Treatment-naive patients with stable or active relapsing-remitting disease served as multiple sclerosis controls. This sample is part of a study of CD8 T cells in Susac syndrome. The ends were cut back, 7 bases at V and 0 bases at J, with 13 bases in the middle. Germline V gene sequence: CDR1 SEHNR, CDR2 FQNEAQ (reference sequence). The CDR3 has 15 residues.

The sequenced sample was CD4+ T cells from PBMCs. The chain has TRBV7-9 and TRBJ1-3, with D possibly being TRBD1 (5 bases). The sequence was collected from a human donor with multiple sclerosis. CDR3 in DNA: TGTGCCAGCACGGATACAGGTTCCTCTGGAAACACCATATATTTT. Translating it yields CASTDTGSSGNTIYF.